These 13 T cell receptor beta chains originate from one sample sequenced in a study of cytomegalovirus exposure and HLA in healthy donors (dated by TCRdb to 2015 to 2018). The method behind the library was the immunoSEQ multiplex PCR assay. For the multiplex PCR, a mixture combining 60 forward primers for TCR Vbeta segments and 13 reverse primers for TCR Jbeta segments was used. Entries here come from immuneACCESS through TCRdb and include only in-frame sequences with V and J called. Some clones fail to appear in such tables; in the studies checked, an unresolved V gene covers under half of the shortfall, and the cause of the remainder is unknown. The table kept for this sample lists tens of thousands of clones. Jointly, the top ten make up roughly an eighth of the sample. Sample: PBMCs. All receptors derive from a woman in her twenties or thirties in good health and CMV-seropositive.

This chain links TRBV7-9 with TRBJ2-7, with TRBD2 as a possible D gene (5 bases). The V end was cut by 5 bases, the J end by 6 bases, with 11 bases between. Germline V gene sequence: CDR1 SEHNR, CDR2 FQNEAQ (reference sequence). This CDR3 comprises 12 residues. CDR3 bases: TGTGCCAGCAGCACATTAGCGAGCGAGCAGTACTTC. As protein: CASSTLASEQYF.

This chain links TRBV20-1 with TRBJ2-4; TRBD2 might be the D (5 bases). There are 8 residues in the CDR3. Germline CDR1 and CDR2: DFQATT and SNEGSKA (reference sequence). Between the trimmed V and J ends, which lost 8 bases and 16 bases, there was a span of 12 bases. The CDR3: CSILAHYF. The CDR3 nucleotides are TGCAGTATTCTAGCTCATTACTTC.

This chain connects TRBV28 to TRBJ1-4; no clear D gene. Germline lookup yields CDR1 MDHEN and CDR2 SYDVKM. V was cut by 10 bases and J by 0 bases, with 9 bases left in between. This CDR3 is 13 amino acids long. CDR3 sequence: CATRVSTNEKLFF. The CDR3 DNA reads TGTGCCACGCGGGTCTCAACTAATGAAAAACTGTTTTTT.

V and J are TRBV6-5 and TRBJ2-1; perhaps TRBD2 as D (5 bases). The CDR3 runs to 14 residues. Germline values: CDR1 MNHEY, CDR2 SVGAGI. The V end lost 4 bases, the J end lost 4 bases, and 11 bases lay between the germline ends. CDR3 sequence (DNA): TGTGCCAGCAGTTGGATAGCGCCATACAATGAGCAGTTCTTC. It codes for CASSWIAPYNEQFF.

This chain connects TRBV19 to TRBJ2-2; the D gene is possibly TRBD2 (6 bases). The germline CDR1 and CDR2 sequences are LNHDA and SQIVND (reference sequence). The V end lost 10 bases, the J end lost 2 bases, and 11 bases lay between the germline ends. This CDR3 contains 13 residues. This CDR3 reads CATLAVNTGELFF. The CDR3 nucleotides read TGTGCCACACTAGCTGTTAACACCGGGGAGCTGTTTTTT.

V gene TRBV19 combines with J gene TRBJ2-5; 7 bases line up with TRBD1. The V segment lost 2 bases and the J segment 5 bases; nucleotides outside the gene matches: 2. Germline-derived CDR1 and CDR2 are LNHDA and SQIVND (reference sequence). CDR3 length: 13 residues. CDR3 in DNA: TGTGCCAGTAGTATAACAGGGGTTGAGACCCAGTACTTC. Translated: CASSITGVETQYF. The complete variable domain, with remaining parts taken from reference TRBV19 and TRBJ2-5, reads DGGITQSPKYLFRKEGQNVTLSCEQNLNHDAMYWYRQDPGQGLRLIYYSQIVNDFQKGDIAEGYSVSREKKESFPLTVTSAQKNPTAFYLCASSITGVETQYFGPGTRLLVL.

V and J are TRBV2 and TRBJ2-7, with TRBD2 matching over 11 bases. CDR3 length: 15 amino acids. The germline gives CDR1 SNHLY, CDR2 FYNNEI. V shed 7 bases and J 9 bases; nucleotides not matched to a gene: 14. Here the CDR3 DNA reads TGTGCCAGCACCCAAACTAGCGGGAGTATCATAGGGCAGTACTTC. Amino acid sequence: CASTQTSGSIIGQYF.

The chain recombines TRBV7-6 with TRBJ1-3; 8 positions match TRBD1. Germline CDR1 reads SGHVS; CDR2 reads FNYEAQ. J was trimmed by 0 bases and V by 5 bases; bases with no gene match: 0. This CDR3 region has 14 residues. This chain's CDR3 is CASSTGGSGNTIYF. The CDR3 DNA reads as TGTGCCAGCAGCACAGGGGGCTCTGGAAACACCATATATTTT.

The CDR3 spells CASSQDQDPSGEQFF. CDR3 bases: TGCGCCAGCAGCCAAGATCAAGACCCCAGCGGTGAGCAGTTCTTC. This chain connects TRBV4-1 to TRBJ2-1, with D maybe TRBD2 (5 bases). With 0 bases removed from V and 9 bases from J, the gap between germline ends came to 15 bases. The CDR3 extends over 15 amino acids. Germline V CDR1 and CDR2: MGHRA, YSYEKL.

The rearrangement joins TRBV25-1 to TRBJ1-2; D is possibly TRBD1 (5 bases). The CDR3 runs to 15 residues. The V gene lost 1 base and the J gene lost 0 bases, with 9 bases spanning the gap. Germline assignment: CDR1 MGHDK and CDR2 SYGVNS. CDR3 loop: CASSEFGTTNYGYTF. The CDR3 DNA sequence: TGTGCCAGCAGTGAATTCGGGACTACTAACTATGGCTACACCTTC.

The chain joins TRBV7-8 to TRBJ2-2; 9 bases fit TRBD2. V shed 5 bases, J shed 1 base, and the junction held 5 bases outside the gene matches. The CDR3 length is 16 residues. Germline-derived CDR1 and CDR2 are SGHVS and FQNEAQ. The CDR3 coding sequence is TGTGCCAGCAGCCGGCGGGAGGGGGGGAACACCGGGGAGCTGTTTTTT. Translation gives CASSRREGGNTGELFF.

This chain connects TRBV7-9 to TRBJ1-2; 8 positions match TRBD1. This CDR3 region has 15 residues. From germline, CDR1 is SEHNR and CDR2 FQNEAQ (reference sequence). Trimming at V came to 4 bases and at J to 5 bases, leaving 9 bases not matched to a gene. As DNA, the CDR3 is TGTGCCAGCAGCTACACAGGGGGAAGTATTTATGGCTACACCTTC. This encodes CASSYTGGSIYGYTF.

The chain couples TRBV5-1 to TRBJ2-7; 8 positions match TRBD1. The trim removed 6 bases at V and 1 base at J, leaving 12 bases unmatched. The length of the CDR3 is 16 residues. Germline-derived CDR1 and CDR2 are SGHRS and YFSETQ. In nucleotides, the CDR3 is TGCGCCAGCACCTTTGGGATGACAGGGGTTTCCTACGAGCAGTACTTC. This sequence encodes CASTFGMTGVSYEQYF.